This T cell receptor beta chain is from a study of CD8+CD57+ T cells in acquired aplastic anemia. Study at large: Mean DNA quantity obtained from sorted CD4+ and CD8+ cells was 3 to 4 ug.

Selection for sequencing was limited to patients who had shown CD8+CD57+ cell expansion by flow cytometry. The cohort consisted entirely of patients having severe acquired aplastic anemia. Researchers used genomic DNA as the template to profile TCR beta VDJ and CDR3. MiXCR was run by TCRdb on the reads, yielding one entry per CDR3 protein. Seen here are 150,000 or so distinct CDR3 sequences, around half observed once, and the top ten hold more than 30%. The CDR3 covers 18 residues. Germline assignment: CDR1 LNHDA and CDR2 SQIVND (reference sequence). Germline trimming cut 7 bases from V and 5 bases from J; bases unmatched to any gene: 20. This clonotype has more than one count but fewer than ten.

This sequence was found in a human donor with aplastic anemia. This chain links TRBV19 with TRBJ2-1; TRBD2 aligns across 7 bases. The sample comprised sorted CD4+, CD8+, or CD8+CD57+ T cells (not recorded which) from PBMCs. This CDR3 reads CASMGGRIMAGLDNEQFF. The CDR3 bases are TGTGCCAGTATGGGGGGGAGAATCATGGCGGGGCTGGACAATGAGCAGTTCTTC.